Below, 3 T cell receptor beta chains from the same sample are listed, as sequenced in a study of blood T cell repertoires in COVID-19. Repertoires were generated with immunoSEQ multiplex PCR, while TCRdb's copy carries only in-frame clones and drops some. The data show tens of thousands of clones, roughly 92% seen once. The sequenced material came from peripheral blood. The receptors were gathered from a human donor in a cohort sampled during active COVID-19.

The chain recombines TRBV2 with TRBJ1-5, with TRBD1 identical over 8 bases. Germline V CDR1 and CDR2: SNHLY, FYNNEI. There are 14 residues in the CDR3. The CDR3 loop reads CAGGTGNSNQPQHF. CDR3 coding DNA: TGTGCAGGCGGGACAGGCAATAGCAATCAGCCCCAGCATTTT.

The genes are TRBV18 and TRBJ2-3; TRBD2 matches at 10 bases. J lost 3 bases, V lost 0 bases, and 6 bases had no gene match. CDR1 and CDR2 from the germline V gene are KGHSH and LQKENI. The CDR3 runs 17 residues. In nucleotides, the CDR3 is TGTGCCAGCTCACCACCCGGGCTAGCGGGGGATACAGATACGCAGTATTTT. Translation gives CASSPPGLAGDTDTQYF.

This rearrangement joins TRBV7-2 to TRBJ2-7; D is possibly TRBD2 (5 bases). The CDR3 is 16 residues long. CDR1 SGHTA and CDR2 FQGNSA come from the germline V gene. The ends were cut back, 5 bases at V and 2 bases at J, with 19 bases in the middle. The CDR3, as DNA: TGTGCCAGCAGCCTAGATAGCGCCAGCGCGACCTACGAGCAGTACTTC. It is translated as CASSLDSASATYEQYF.